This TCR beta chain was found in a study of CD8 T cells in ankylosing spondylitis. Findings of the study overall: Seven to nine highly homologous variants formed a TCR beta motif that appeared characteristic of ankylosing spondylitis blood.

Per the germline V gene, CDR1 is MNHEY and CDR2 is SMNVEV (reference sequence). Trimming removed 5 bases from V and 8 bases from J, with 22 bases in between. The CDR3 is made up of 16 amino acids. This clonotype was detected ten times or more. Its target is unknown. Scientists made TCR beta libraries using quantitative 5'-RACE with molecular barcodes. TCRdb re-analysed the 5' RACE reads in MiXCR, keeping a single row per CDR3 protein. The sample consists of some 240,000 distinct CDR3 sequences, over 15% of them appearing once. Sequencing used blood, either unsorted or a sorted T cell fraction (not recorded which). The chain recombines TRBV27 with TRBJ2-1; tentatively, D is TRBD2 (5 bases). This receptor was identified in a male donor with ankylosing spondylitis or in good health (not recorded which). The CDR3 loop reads CASSPQRSLYWDEQFF. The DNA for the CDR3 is TGTGCCAGCAGTCCACAGCGGTCCCTGTACTGGGATGAGCAGTTCTTC.